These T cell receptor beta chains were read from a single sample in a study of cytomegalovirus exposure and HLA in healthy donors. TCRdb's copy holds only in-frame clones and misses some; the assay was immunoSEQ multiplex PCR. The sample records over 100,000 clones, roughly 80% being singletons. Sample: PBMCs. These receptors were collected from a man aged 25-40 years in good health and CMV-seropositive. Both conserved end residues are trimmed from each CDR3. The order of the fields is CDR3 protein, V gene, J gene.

ASSYRRADYGYT	TRBV6-5	TRBJ1-2
ASSPGQVGGAYEQY	TRBV7-9	TRBJ2-7
ASSAVSSYNSPLH	TRBV6-5	TRBJ1-6
ASSRLAGVITDTQY	TRBV5-8	TRBJ2-3
ASSPPARSYNEQF	TRBV18	TRBJ2-1
ASSPDRARDEQY	TRBV18	TRBJ2-7
ASSELSEGLFDGNTIY	TRBV2	TRBJ1-3
ASSYSWLAGTDTQY	TRBV6-5	TRBJ2-3
ALFAEGSFGYT	TRBV19	TRBJ1-2
ASSRTSDTGELF	TRBV7-2	TRBJ2-2
ASSSRQALLTQY	TRBV5-4	TRBJ2-5
ASSLAGQGTETQY	TRBV7-8	TRBJ2-5
ASSSDQGDQPQH	TRBV6-6	TRBJ1-5
ASSELLYNEQF	TRBV2	TRBJ2-1
SAGGGLAGGGTDTQY	TRBV29-1	TRBJ2-3
ASSSLRGGARETQY	TRBV5-1	TRBJ2-5
AISPGQGAPMGNTEAF	TRBV10-3	TRBJ1-1
ASSLWQGDGELF	TRBV5-4	TRBJ1-4
ASRADRGLAGELF	TRBV6-1	TRBJ2-2
ASSYGTGDSPLH	TRBV6-5	TRBJ1-6
ASSQGTSGELF	TRBV5-6	TRBJ2-2
ASSLLAGGLGGYT	TRBV5-4	TRBJ1-2
ASSNYRDTHNQPQH	TRBV28	TRBJ1-5
ASSQGGQVIDNEKLF	TRBV14	TRBJ1-4
AWSSGNTDTQY	TRBV30	TRBJ2-3
ASTPLSPYEQY	TRBV28	NA
ASSINPGRDQPQH	TRBV19	TRBJ1-5
ASSPSTGNYGYT	TRBV6-6	TRBJ1-2
ASIAVIAGPSFYEQY	TRBV2	TRBJ2-7
AIRRRGGLYNEQF	TRBV6-1	TRBJ2-1
ASSLGSGGVDEQF	TRBV7-2	TRBJ2-1
ASSYRANYEQY	TRBV6-5	TRBJ2-7
ASSYQGQGYGYT	TRBV6-5	TRBJ1-2
ASSYDRDRGGYT	TRBV5-1	TRBJ1-2
ASSLGPQGRGNQPQH	TRBV5-1	TRBJ1-5
ASSSATGGDQPQH	TRBV7-9	TRBJ1-5